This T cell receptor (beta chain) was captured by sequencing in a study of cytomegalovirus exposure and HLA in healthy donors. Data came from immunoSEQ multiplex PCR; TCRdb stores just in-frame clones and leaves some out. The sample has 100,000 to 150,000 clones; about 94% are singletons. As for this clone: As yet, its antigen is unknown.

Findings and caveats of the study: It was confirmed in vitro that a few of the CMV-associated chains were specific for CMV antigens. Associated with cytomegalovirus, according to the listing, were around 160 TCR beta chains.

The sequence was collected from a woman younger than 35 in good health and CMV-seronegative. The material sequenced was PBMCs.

CDR3 loop: CASRQDRDRGRQPQHF. The CDR3, as DNA: TGTGCCAGCAGACAGGACCGGGACAGGGGGCGACAGCCCCAGCATTTT. The V gene is TRBV6-6, the J gene TRBJ1-5; 12 bases fit TRBD1. Germline assignment: CDR1 MNHNY and CDR2 SVGAGI (reference sequence). The CDR3 has 16 amino acids. The V segment lost 6 bases and the J segment 7 bases; nucleotides outside the gene matches: 10.